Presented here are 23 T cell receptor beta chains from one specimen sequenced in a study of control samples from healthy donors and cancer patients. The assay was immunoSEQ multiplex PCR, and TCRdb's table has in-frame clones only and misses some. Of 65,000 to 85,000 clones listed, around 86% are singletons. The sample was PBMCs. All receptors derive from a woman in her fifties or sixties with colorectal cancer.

The CDR3 DNA sequence: TGTGCCAGCAGTTACGATGGCAGGTCCTACGAGCAGTACGTC. Protein sequence: CASSYDGRSYEQYV. The genes are TRBV6-2 or TRBV6-3 and TRBJ2-7; D not resolved. The V gene's germline CDR1 is MNHEY and CDR2 SVGEGT. This CDR3 comprises 14 residues. V was trimmed by 2 bases and J by 1 base, leaving 9 bases between them.

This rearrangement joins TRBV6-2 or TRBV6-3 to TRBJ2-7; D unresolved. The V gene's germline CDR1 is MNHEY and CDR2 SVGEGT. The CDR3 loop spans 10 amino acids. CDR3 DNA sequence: TGTGCCAGCAGTTACACCCTGGCGTGGGTC. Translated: CASSYTLAWV.

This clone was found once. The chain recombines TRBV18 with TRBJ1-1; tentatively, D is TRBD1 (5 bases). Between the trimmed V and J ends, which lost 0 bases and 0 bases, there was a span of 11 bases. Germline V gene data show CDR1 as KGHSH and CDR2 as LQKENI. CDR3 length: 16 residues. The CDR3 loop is CASSPPSGRMNTEAFF. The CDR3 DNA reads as TGTGCCAGCTCACCACCCTCAGGGAGAATGAACACTGAAGCTTTCTTT.

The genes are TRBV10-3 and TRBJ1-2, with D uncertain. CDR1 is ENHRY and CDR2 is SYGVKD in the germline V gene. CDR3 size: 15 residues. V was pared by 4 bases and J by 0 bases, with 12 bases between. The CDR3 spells CAISGTGETNYGYTF. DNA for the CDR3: TGTGCCATCAGTGGGACCGGAGAAACTAACTATGGCTACACCTTC.

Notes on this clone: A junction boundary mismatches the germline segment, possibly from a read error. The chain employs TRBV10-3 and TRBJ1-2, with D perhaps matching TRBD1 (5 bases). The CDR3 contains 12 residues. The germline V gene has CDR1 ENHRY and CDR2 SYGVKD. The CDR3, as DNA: TGTGCCACCTCCGGGACGAACTATGTCTACACCTTC. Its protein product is CATSGTNYVYTF.

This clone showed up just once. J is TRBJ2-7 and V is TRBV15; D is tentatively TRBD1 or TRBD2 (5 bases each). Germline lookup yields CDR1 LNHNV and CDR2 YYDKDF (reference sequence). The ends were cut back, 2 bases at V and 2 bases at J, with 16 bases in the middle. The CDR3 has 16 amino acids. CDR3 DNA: TGTGCCACCAGCAGATATCCCGGGACGAGCACCTACGAGCAGTACGTC. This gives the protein CATSRYPGTSTYEQYV.

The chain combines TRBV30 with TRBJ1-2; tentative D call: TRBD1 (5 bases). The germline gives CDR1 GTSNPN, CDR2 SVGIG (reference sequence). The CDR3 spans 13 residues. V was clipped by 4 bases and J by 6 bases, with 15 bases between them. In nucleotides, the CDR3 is TGTGCCTGGACTCGCGGATGGGGGGATGGCTACACCTTC. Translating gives CAWTRGWGDGYTF.

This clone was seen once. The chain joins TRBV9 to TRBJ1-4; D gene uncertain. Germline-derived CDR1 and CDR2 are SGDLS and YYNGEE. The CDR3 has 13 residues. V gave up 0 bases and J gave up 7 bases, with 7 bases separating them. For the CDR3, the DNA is TGTGCCAGCAGCGTAGAAGTTGGTGAAAAACTGTTTTTT. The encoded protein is CASSVEVGEKLFF.

The CDR3 DNA reads TGTGCCAAAGTAGTAGGGGAGTCGAGGGAGCAGTACGTC. Its protein product is CAKVVGESREQYV. The chain carries TRBV19 and TRBJ2-7; TRBD1 or TRBD2 may be the D gene (5 bases each). V lost 10 bases and J lost 7, with 20 bases in between. The CDR3 extends over 13 amino acids. Germline V CDR1 and CDR2: LNHDA, SQIVND (reference sequence).

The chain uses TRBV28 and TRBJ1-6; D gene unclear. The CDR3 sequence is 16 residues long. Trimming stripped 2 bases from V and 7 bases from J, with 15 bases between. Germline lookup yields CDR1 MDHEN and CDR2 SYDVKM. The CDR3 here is CASSLGNELRNSPLHF. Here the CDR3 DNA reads TGTGCCAGCAGTTTAGGGAACGAACTTCGAAATTCACCCCTCCACTTT.

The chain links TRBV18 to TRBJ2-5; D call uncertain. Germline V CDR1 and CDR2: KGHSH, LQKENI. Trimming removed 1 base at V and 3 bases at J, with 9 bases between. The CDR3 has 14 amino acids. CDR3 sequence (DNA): TGTGCCAGCTCACCACGAAGGTTGGAAGAGACCCAGTACTTC. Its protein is CASSPRRLEETQYF.

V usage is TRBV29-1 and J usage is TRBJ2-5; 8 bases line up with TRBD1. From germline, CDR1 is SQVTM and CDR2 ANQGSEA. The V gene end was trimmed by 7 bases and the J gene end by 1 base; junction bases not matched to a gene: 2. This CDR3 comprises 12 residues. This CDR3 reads CSAGQGQETQYF. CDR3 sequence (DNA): TGCAGCGCCGGACAGGGCCAAGAGACCCAGTACTTC.

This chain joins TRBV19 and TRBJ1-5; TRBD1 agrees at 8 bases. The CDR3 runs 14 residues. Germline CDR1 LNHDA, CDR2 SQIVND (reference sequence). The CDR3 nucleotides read TGTGCTATTTCGGACAGGGCGACTAATCAGCCCCAGCATTTT. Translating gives CAISDRATNQPQHF.

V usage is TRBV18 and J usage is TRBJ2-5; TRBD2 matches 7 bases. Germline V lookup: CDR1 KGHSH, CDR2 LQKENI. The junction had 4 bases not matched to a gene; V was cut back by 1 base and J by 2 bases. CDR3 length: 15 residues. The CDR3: CASSPRGGRQETQYF. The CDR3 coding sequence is TGTGCCAGCTCACCACGGGGAGGGCGGCAAGAGACCCAGTACTTC. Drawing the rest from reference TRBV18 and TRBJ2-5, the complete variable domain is NAGVMQNPRHLVRRRGQEARLRCSPMKGHSHVYWYRQLPEEGLKFMVYLQKENIIDESGMPKERFSAEFPKEGPSILRIQQVVRGDSAAYFCASSPRGGRQETQYFGPGTRLLVL.

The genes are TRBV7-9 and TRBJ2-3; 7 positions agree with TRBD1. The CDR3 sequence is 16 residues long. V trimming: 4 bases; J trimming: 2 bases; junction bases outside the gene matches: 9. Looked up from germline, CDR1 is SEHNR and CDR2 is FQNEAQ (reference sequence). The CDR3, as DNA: TGTGCCAGCAGCTCGGGGACAGTTCCTTCCACAGATACGCAGTATTTT. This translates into CASSSGTVPSTDTQYF.

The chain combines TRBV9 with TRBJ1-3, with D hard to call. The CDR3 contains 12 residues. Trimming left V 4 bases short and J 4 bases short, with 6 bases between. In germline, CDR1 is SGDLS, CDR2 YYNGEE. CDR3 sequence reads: CASSYSGNTIYF. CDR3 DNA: TGTGCCAGCAGCTATAGCGGAAACACCATATATTTT.

CDR3 protein: CASSYRAWDQPQHF. Written as DNA, the CDR3 is TGTGCCAGCAGTTACAGGGCTTGGGATCAGCCCCAGCATTTT. The rearrangement uses TRBV6-5 and TRBJ1-5; D call uncertain. The germline gives CDR1 MNHEY, CDR2 SVGAGI. The CDR3 has 14 residues. Trimming stripped 2 bases from V and 5 bases from J, with 10 bases between.

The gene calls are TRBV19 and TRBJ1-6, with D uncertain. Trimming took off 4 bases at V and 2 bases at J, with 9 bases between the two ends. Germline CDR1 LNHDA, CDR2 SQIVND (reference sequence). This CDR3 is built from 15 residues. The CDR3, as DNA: TGTGCCAGTAGTACCACAGCTACCTATAATTCACCCCTCCACTTT. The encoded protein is CASSTTATYNSPLHF.

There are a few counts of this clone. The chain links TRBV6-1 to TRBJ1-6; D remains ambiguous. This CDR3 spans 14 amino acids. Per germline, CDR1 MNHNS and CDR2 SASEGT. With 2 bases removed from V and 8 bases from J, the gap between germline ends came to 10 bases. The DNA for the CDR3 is TGTGCCAGCAGTGAAAACGGAAACTATTCACCCCTCCACTTT. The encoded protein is CASSENGNYSPLHF.

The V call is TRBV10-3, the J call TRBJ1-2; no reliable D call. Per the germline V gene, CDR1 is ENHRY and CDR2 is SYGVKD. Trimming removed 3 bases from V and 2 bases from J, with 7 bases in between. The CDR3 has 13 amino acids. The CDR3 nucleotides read TGTGCCATCAGTGAAGCGGGCAACTATGGCTACACCTTC. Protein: CAISEAGNYGYTF.

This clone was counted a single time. This chain's CDR3 is CASSPRGQGKNNEQFF. The CDR3 region has the DNA TGTGCCAGCAGTCCCCGGGGACAGGGTAAGAACAATGAGCAGTTCTTC. The gene calls are TRBV28 and TRBJ2-1, with TRBD1 matching over 9 bases. Germline V gives CDR1 MDHEN, CDR2 SYDVKM. J lost 5 bases, V lost 5 bases, and 10 bases had no gene match. This CDR3 spans 16 amino acids.

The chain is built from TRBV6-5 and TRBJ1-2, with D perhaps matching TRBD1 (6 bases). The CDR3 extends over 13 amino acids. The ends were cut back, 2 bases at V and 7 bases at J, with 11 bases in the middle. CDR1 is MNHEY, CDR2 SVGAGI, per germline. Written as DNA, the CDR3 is TGTGCCAGCAGTTACCGCGGGGGGGCTGGCTACACCTTC. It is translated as CASSYRGGAGYTF.

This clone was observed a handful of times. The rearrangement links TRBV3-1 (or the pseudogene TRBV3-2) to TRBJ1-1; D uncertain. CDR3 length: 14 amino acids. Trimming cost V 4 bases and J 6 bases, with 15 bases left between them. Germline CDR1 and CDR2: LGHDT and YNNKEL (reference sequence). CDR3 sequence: CASSPTEDSAEAFF. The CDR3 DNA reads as TGTGCCAGCAGCCCCACTGAAGACTCCGCTGAAGCTTTCTTT.